This T cell receptor beta chain appears in the sequencing data of a study of blood T cell repertoires in COVID-19 (dated by TCRdb to about 2020). Background for the entire study: Samples covering the acute and convalescent phases of COVID-19 were provided by collaborators in the United States, Italy and Spain. Where available, HLA class I and class II types were taken from metadata supplied by the sample provider and were not determined by assay-based typing. A de-identified subject ID, COVID-19 status, age in years and sex were almost always included in the sample metadata. A freely available public database, intended as a resource for researchers studying the immune response to SARS-CoV-2, is where the repertoires were released. The samples were drawn from the first 160 participants of the ongoing ImmuneRACE study and from 950 to 1,500 subjects provided by 6 global collaborators. Subjects who had been exposed to COVID-19, were actively infected with it, or had recovered from it provided the deeply sampled blood TCRbeta repertoires that made up the dataset. The prospective study material was composed of cDNA or gDNA derived from T cells, B-cell-depleted T cells, or PBMCs. Broader findings and caveats from the paper: How much clinical and demographic metadata was included differed by source and by participant, and the metadata was provided uncurated.

Measured from the cysteine to the phenylalanine, the CDR3 is 19 residues long. Only the CDR3 part of the read is kept: 57 bases, read in frame from the first base. From the germline V gene (reference sequence), CDR1 is LNHDA and CDR2 is SQIVND. Trimmed from V: 2 bases; trimmed from J: 5 bases; junction bases lacking a gene match: 15. At one collaborating source in Seattle, patients were enrolled during active infection and were followed longitudinally through the course of disease. The collaborating institutions used their own protocols to collect whole blood in K2EDTA tubes. For TCRbeta analysis, collaborators shipped samples as frozen whole blood, isolated PBMCs, or DNA extracted from either of those sample types. The immunoSEQ Assay, a bias-controlled multiplex PCR, was used to amplify TCRbeta CDR3 regions from genomic DNA. As for how the authors treated the data: The number of nucleated cells in each sample was estimated by amplification of reference gene primers within the assay. Sequence reads were collapsed and filtered to measure the absolute abundance of every unique TCRbeta CDR3 rearrangement. For each sample, productive Simpson clonality was calculated as the square root of Simpson's diversity index across productive rearrangements. TCRdb took over this immuneACCESS table, retaining in-frame rearrangements with V and J assigned. Such tables are incomplete; in checked studies, under half of the missing clones stem from an unresolved V gene, and the remainder is unexplained. V and J calls and clone size are those listed in that table; D and trimming were worked out from the DNA. The sample data list about 200,000 clones, and 70% to 90% of these were observed just once. Around 17% of the sample rests with the top ten.

As for this clone: Its antigen is not yet known. No much larger clonotype is one base removed from it; base qualities were not supplied.

Material: peripheral blood. The sequence is built from TRBV19 and TRBJ1-2; 12 bases in the middle match TRBD1. This sequence was found in a man in his forties or fifties with COVID-19, enrolled during active disease. The nucleotides read TGTGCCAGTAGTATAAATCGCCCCGGGACAGGGGGCGTCGATTATGGCTACACCTTC. This yields the protein CASSINRPGTGGVDYGYTF.